This T cell receptor beta chain derives from a study of shared clonotypes between healthy human individuals. Measured with immunoSEQ multiplex PCR; TCRdb has only the in-frame clones, and not every one. Of nearly 1 million clones in the sample, about three quarters are singletons; the top ten hold approximately 1.5%. The table lists this clone with a count of one. The CDR3 loop spans 16 amino acids. The V end was cut by 6 bases, the J end by 2 bases, with 14 bases between. Germline CDR1 reads MGHRA; CDR2 reads YSYEKL. Sample: memory CD4+ T cells sorted from blood. As to subset: CD45RA-negative fraction. The chain links TRBV4-1 to TRBJ2-6; maybe TRBD1 (5 bases). The TCR was taken from a man aged 18 to 30 in good health. The CDR3 nucleotides are TGCGCCAGCAGTATGGGGCGCGAAGCTGGGGCCAACGTCCTGACTTTC. Residues: CASSMGREAGANVLTF.